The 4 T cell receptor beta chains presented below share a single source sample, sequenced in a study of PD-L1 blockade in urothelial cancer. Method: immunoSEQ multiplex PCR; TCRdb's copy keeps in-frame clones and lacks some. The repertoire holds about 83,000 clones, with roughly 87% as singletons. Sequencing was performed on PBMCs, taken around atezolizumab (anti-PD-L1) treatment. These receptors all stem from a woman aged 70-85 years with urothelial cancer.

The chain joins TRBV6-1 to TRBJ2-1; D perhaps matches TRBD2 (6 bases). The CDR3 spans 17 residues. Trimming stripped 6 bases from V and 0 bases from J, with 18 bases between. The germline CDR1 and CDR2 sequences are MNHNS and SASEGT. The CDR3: CASSESGTSLSYNEQFF. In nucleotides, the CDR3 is TGTGCCAGCAGCGAATCCGGGACTTCCCTCTCCTACAATGAGCAGTTCTTC.

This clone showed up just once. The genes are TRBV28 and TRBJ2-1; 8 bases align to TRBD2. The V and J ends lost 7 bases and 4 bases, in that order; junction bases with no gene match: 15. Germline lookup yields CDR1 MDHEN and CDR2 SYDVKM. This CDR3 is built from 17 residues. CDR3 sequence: CASTLGSGRAEYNEQFF. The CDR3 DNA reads TGTGCCAGCACCCTCGGGTCCGGGAGGGCCGAGTACAATGAGCAGTTCTTC.

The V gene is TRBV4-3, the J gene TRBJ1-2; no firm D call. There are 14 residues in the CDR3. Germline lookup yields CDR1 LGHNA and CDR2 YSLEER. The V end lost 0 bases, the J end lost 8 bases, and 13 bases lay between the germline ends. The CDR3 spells CASSQDIWAGGYTF. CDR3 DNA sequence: TGCGCCAGCAGCCAAGATATTTGGGCGGGAGGCTACACCTTC.

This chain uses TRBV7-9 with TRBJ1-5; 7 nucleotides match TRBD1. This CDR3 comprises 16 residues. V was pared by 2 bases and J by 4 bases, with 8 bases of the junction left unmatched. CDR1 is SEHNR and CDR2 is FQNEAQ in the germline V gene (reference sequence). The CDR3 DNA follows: TGTGCCAGCAGCTTATCGTTGACAGGGTCGAATCAGCCCCAGCATTTT. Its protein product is CASSLSLTGSNQPQHF.